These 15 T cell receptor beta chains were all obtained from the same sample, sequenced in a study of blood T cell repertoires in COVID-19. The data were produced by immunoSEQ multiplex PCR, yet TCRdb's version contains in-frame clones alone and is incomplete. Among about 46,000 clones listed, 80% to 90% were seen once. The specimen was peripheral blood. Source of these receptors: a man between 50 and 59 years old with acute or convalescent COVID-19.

This chain's CDR3 is CASRLRGGYTGELFF. The CDR3, as DNA: TGTGCCAGCAGGTTACGGGGGGGTTACACCGGGGAGCTGTTTTTT. This sequence joins TRBV2 and TRBJ2-2; 8 positions match TRBD2. The CDR3 sequence is 15 residues long. CDR1 is SNHLY and CDR2 is FYNNEI in the germline V gene. The ends lost 6 bases at V and 3 bases at J; junction bases unmatched: 6. The full variable domain, its missing parts supplied by reference TRBV2 and TRBJ2-2, is EPEVTQTPSHQVTQMGQEVILRCVPISNHLYFYWYRQILGQKVEFLVSFYNNEISEKSEIFDDQFSVERPDGSNFTLKIRSTKLEDSAMYFCASRLRGGYTGELFFGEGSRLTVL.

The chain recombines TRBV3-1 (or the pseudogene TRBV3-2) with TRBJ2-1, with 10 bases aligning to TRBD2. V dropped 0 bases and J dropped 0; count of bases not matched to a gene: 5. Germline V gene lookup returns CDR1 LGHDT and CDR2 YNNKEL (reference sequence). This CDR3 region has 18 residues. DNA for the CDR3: TGTGCCAGCAGCCAAGATCCAGCGGGAGGGAGCTCCTACAATGAGCAGTTCTTC. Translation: CASSQDPAGGSSYNEQFF.

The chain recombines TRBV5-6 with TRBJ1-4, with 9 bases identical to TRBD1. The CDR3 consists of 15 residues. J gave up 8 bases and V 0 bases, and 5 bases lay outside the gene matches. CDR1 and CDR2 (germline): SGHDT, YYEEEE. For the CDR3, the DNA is TGTGCCAGCAGCTTGGGGACAGGGGTTGGGGAAAAACTGTTTTTT. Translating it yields CASSLGTGVGEKLFF.

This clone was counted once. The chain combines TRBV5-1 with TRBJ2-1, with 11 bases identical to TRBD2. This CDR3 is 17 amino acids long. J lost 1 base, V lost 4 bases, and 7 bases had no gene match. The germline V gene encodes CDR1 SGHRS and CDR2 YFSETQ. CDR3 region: CASSLGTSGGSYNEQFF. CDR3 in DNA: TGCGCCAGCAGCCTGGGGACTAGCGGAGGGTCCTACAATGAGCAGTTCTTC.

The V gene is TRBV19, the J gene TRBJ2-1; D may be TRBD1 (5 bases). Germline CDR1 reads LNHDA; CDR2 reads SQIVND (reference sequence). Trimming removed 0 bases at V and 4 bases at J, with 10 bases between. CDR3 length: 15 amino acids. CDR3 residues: CASSIERGGYNEQFF. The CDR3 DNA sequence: TGTGCCAGTAGTATAGAAAGGGGCGGATACAATGAGCAGTTCTTC.

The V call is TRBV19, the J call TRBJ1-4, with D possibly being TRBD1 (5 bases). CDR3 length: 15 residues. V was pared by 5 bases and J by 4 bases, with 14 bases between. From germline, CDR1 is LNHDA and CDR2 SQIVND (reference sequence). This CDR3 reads CASSDPGLHNEKLFF. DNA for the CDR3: TGTGCCAGTAGTGATCCGGGACTCCATAATGAAAAACTGTTTTTT.

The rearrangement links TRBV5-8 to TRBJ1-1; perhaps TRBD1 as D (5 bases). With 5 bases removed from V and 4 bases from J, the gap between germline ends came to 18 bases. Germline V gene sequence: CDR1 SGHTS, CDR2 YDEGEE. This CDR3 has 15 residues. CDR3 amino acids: CASSDGGSGSTEAFF. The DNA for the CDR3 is TGTGCCAGCAGTGACGGGGGGTCGGGATCCACTGAAGCTTTCTTT. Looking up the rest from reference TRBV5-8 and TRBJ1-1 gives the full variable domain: EAGVTQSPTHLIKTRGQQATLRCSPISGHTSVYWYQQALGLGLQFLLWYDEGEERNRGNFPPRFSGRQFPNYSSELNVNALELEDSALYLCASSDGGSGSTEAFFGQGTRLTVV.

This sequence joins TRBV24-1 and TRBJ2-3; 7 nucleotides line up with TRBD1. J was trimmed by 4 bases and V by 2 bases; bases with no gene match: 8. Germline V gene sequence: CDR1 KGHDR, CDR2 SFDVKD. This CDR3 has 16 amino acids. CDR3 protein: CATSDSRTGVADTQYF. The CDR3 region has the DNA TGTGCCACCAGTGATTCTCGGACAGGCGTCGCAGATACGCAGTATTTT.

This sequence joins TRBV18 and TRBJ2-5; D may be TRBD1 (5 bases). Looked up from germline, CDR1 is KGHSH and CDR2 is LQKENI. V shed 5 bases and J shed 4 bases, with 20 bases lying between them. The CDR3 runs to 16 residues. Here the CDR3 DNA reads TGTGCCAGCTCAGAGATCTCAGGGTTTATGGGAGAGACCCAGTACTTC. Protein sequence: CASSEISGFMGETQYF.

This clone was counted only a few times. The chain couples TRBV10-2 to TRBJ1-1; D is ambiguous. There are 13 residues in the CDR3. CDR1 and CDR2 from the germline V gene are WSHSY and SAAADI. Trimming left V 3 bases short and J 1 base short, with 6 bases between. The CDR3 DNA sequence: TGCGCCAGCAGTGAACAGAAGAACACTGAAGCTTTCTTT. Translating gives CASSEQKNTEAFF.

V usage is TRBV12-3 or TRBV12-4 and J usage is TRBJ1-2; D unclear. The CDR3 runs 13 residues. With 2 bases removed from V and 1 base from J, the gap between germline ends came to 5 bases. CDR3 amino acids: CASSLSINYGYTF. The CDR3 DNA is TGTGCCAGCAGTTTAAGCATTAACTATGGCTACACCTTC.

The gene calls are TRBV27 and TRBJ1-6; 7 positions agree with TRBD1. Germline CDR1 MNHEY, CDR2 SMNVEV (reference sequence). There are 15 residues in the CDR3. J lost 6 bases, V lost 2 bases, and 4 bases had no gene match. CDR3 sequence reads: CASSLRWDSNSPLHF. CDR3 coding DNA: TGTGCCAGCAGTTTACGCTGGGACAGTAATTCACCCCTCCACTTT.

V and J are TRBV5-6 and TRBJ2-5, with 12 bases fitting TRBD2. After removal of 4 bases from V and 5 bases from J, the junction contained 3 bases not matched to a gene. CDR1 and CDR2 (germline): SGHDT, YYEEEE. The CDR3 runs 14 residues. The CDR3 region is CASSILAGGETQYF. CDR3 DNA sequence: TGTGCCAGCAGCATACTAGCGGGGGGTGAGACCCAGTACTTC.

The DNA of the CDR3 is TGTGCCAGCAGTTTCTCTGGACTTCTAGATGTTGGGACCCAGTACTTC. This encodes CASSFSGLLDVGTQYF. This chain connects TRBV28 to TRBJ2-5, with D possibly TRBD2 on 5 matching bases. The CDR3 runs to 16 residues. Germline V gene sequence: CDR1 MDHEN, CDR2 SYDVKM. V was cut by 3 bases and J by 7 bases, with 21 bases left in between. The variable domain in full, with the rest retrieved from reference TRBV28 and TRBJ2-5, is DVKVTQSSRYLVKRTGEKVFLECVQDMDHENMFWYRQDPGLGLRLIYFSYDVKMKEKGDIPEGYSVSREKKERFSLILESASTNQTSMYLCASSFSGLLDVGTQYFGPGTRLLVL.

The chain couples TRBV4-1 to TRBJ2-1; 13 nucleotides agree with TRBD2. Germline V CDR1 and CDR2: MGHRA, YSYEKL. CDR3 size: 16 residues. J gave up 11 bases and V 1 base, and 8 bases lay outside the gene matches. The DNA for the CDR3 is TGCGCCAGCAGCCAAGCACCGGGACTAGCGGGAATGCAGCAGTTCTTC. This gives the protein CASSQAPGLAGMQQFF.